This entry lists 20 T cell receptor beta chains sequenced from one sample in a study of breast tumors, draining lymph nodes, adjacent tissues. TCRdb recomputed calls from the multiplex PCR reads with MiXCR, one row per CDR3 protein. The sample holds tens of thousands of distinct CDR3 sequences, over 25% seen once. Breast cancer patients provided tissue from their axillary draining lymph nodes. Specimen: axillary lymph node tissue. These receptors were obtained from a female donor with breast cancer. Some clones in this sample may be carry-over from other donors' samples.

Of note for this clonotype: It is unclear where the CDR3 begins or ends on the DNA, so no DNA is shown, and the CDR3 is as TCRdb lists it. The gene calls are TRBV7-2 and TRBJ1-5; the table assigns TRBD1, which was not confirmed against the DNA. The CDR3 numbers 19 amino acids, ends counted. Germline V lookup: CDR1 SGHTA, CDR2 FQGNSA. CDR3 sequence reads: CDSSFYICSAGDGNQPQHF.

This clonotype appeared many times. DNA for the CDR3: TGTGCCAGCTCACCTTCGGGCCTTAATGAAAAACTGTTTTTT. Its translation: CASSPSGLNEKLFF. This chain joins TRBV18 and TRBJ1-4; D gene unclear. The CDR3 extends over 14 amino acids. V lost 3 bases, J lost 4 bases, and 9 bases lay in between. Germline CDR1 and CDR2: KGHSH and LQKENI.

This clonotype was found once. This CDR3 is missing its conserved last phenylalanine or tryptophan, likely due to a read error. The chain joins TRBV7-2 to TRBJ2-1; the D is unclear. Trimming removed 0 bases at V and 4 bases at J, with 4 bases between. The V gene's germline CDR1 is SGHTA and CDR2 FQGNSA. CDR3 length: 13 amino acids. In DNA form, the CDR3 reads TGTGCCAGCAGCTTAGCGATTTACAATGAGCAGTTCCTC. Translated, it gives CASSLAIYNEQFL.

This clonotype has a count of ten or more. A read error may explain this, as a much larger clone is one base away. The chain has TRBV2 and TRBJ2-7, with 11 positions matching TRBD2. The CDR3 length is 16 residues. Looked up from germline, CDR1 is SNHLY and CDR2 is FYNNEI. Trimming took 8 bases from V and 0 from J; bases not matched to a gene: 9. DNA of the CDR3: TGTGCCAGCGCCCCTACTAGCGGGAGATACTCCTACGAGCAGTACTTC. Translation: CASAPTSGRYSYEQYF.

This clonotype was seen a handful of times. V gene TRBV6-2 or TRBV6-3 combines with J gene TRBJ2-4, with D possibly matching TRBD2 (6 bases). CDR3 size: 16 residues. V was shortened by 0 bases and J by 5 bases, with 14 bases between the two germline ends. In germline, CDR1 is MNHEY, CDR2 SVGEGT. The CDR3 sequence: CASSYSSRGLQNIQYF. The CDR3 nucleotides are TGTGCCAGCAGTTACTCGAGTCGGGGGTTGCAAAACATTCAGTACTTC.

This clonotype was detected ten times or more. Being one base from a much bigger clone, this may be a read error. The rearrangement joins TRBV7-3 to TRBJ2-5; TRBD2 agrees at 16 bases. V gave up 4 bases and J gave up 9 bases; unmatched junction bases: 11. Per the germline V gene, CDR1 is SGHTA and CDR2 is FQGTGA. There are 17 residues in the CDR3. In DNA, the CDR3 is TGTGCCAGCAGCTCCGGGACTAGCGGGAGGGCGGGGGAGCCCCAGTACTTC. Translation: CASSSGTSGRAGEPQYF.

This clonotype showed up many times. The CDR3 carries no conserved terminal phenylalanine or tryptophan, so it likely arises from a read error. The DNA is omitted, as the CDR3 cannot be located on it reliably, and the CDR3 follows TCRdb's listing. CDR3 loop: CSAPRRDRLARNPPL. The rearrangement joins TRBV20-1 to TRBJ1-2; TRBD1 is the table's D call, not checked against the DNA. Germline assignment: CDR1 DFQATT and CDR2 SNEGSKA (reference sequence). The CDR3 totals 15 residues, both ends included.

This clonotype was seen at least ten times. This sequence joins TRBV6-1 and TRBJ2-1, with TRBD1 matching over 8 bases. The V and J ends lost 8 bases and 4 bases, in that order; junction bases with no gene match: 4. The CDR3 extends over 13 amino acids. The germline V gene has CDR1 MNHNS and CDR2 SASEGT. The CDR3 loop reads CASQGASYNEQFF. The CDR3 region has the DNA TGTGCCAGCCAGGGGGCTTCTTACAATGAGCAGTTCTTC.

In this sample, this clonotype turned up a few times. This may be a read error, as it is one base from a much larger clone. V and J are TRBV20-1 and TRBJ2-7, with TRBD2 as a possible D gene (5 bases). Germline values: CDR1 DFQATT, CDR2 SNEGSKA (reference sequence). The CDR3 has 11 amino acids. The CDR3 region is CSAPGFYEQSF. The DNA of the CDR3 is TGCAGTGCGCCGGGATTCTACGAGCAGTCCTTC.

The table lists this clonotype with a few counts. A much larger clone lies a single base off, so this may be a read error. The chain couples TRBV20-1 to TRBJ2-1; TRBD1 is a possible D gene (6 bases). The CDR3 has 13 residues. The germline gives CDR1 DFQATT, CDR2 SNEGSKA (reference sequence). The CDR3 coding sequence is TGCAGTGCTAGCCGTACAGGGTACAATGCGCAGTTCTTC. This sequence encodes CSASRTGYNAQFF.

This clonotype appeared a few times. The conserved final phenylalanine or tryptophan is absent from the CDR3, which likely points to a read error. The rearrangement links TRBV19 to TRBJ2-4, with a weak D call TRBD1 (6 bases). V lost 3 bases and J lost 0, with 12 bases in between. The CDR3 totals 16 residues. Germline loops: CDR1 LNHDA, CDR2 SQIVND (reference sequence). CDR3 DNA sequence: TGTGCCAGTAGTATGGTGAGCAGGGGAGCCAAAAACATTCAGTACTCC. Residues: CASSMVSRGAKNIQYS.

The rearrangement joins TRBV10-3 to TRBJ2-1; D uncertain. The CDR3 has 17 amino acids. V was clipped by 0 bases and J by 2 bases, with 14 bases between them. Looked up from germline, CDR1 is ENHRY and CDR2 is SYGVKD. The CDR3 loop is CAISESMGSTTYNEQFF. Written as DNA, the CDR3 is TGTGCCATCAGTGAGTCGATGGGTAGCACCACCTACAATGAGCAGTTCTTC.

The sample holds a few counts of this clonotype. This may stem from a read error, because a much larger clone lies one nucleotide away. The rearrangement links TRBV5-1 to TRBJ2-1; a weak D match, TRBD2 (6 bases). This CDR3 is built from 13 residues. Per the germline V gene, CDR1 is SGHRS and CDR2 is YFSETQ. CDR3 DNA: TGCGCCAGCAGCGGCGGGACTTACAATGACCAGTTCTTC. The encoded protein is CASSGGTYNDQFF.

This clonotype has at least ten counts. The CDR3 here is CAAGTGVNREQFF. Written as DNA, the CDR3 is TGTGCCGCCGGGACAGGGGTGAATCGTGAGCAGTTCTTC. The gene calls are TRBV7-2 and TRBJ2-1; 10 positions match TRBD1. Germline V gene data show CDR1 as SGHTA and CDR2 as FQGNSA. J gave up 9 bases and V 11 bases, and 10 bases lay outside the gene matches. The CDR3 runs to 13 residues.

In the case of this clonotype: A read error is possible here, since a much larger clone lies one base away. In DNA, the CDR3 is TGTGCCAGCAGTTTACGACTAGGGTACGATGAGCAGTTCTTC. Translation gives CASSLRLGYDEQFF. The chain carries TRBV27 and TRBJ2-1; TRBD2 might be the D (6 bases). Trimming took off 2 bases at V and 8 bases at J, with 13 bases between the two ends. This CDR3 comprises 14 residues. Germline V gene sequence: CDR1 MNHEY, CDR2 SMNVEV (reference sequence).

This clonotype has ten or more counts. This rearrangement joins TRBV25-1 to TRBJ1-2, with D hard to call. Germline loops: CDR1 MGHDK, CDR2 SYGVNS. This CDR3 contains 13 residues. Trimming took off 3 bases at V and 4 bases at J, with 9 bases between the two ends. The DNA for the CDR3 is TGTGCCAGCAGTGAGCTGGCATCCTATGGCTACACCTTC. Translation: CASSELASYGYTF.

Ten or more counts support this clonotype. The chain uses TRBV28 and TRBJ2-1; 8 bases match TRBD2. The germline gives CDR1 MDHEN, CDR2 SYDVKM. This CDR3 has 15 amino acids. Unmatched junction bases numbered 6, after V lost 8 bases and J lost 0 bases. The CDR3 DNA reads TGTGCCAGCTTCAGTCTAGCGGGCTCCTACAATGAGCAGTTCTTC. It codes for CASFSLAGSYNEQFF.

CDR3 amino acids: CAWSAHVTNEKLFF. CDR3 nucleotide sequence: TGTGCCTGGAGTGCACACGTAACTAATGAAAAACTGTTTTTT. The chain couples TRBV30 to TRBJ1-4; D is uncertain. Trimming removed 1 base from V and 1 base from J, with 7 bases in between. The CDR3 loop spans 14 amino acids. Germline assignment: CDR1 GTSNPN and CDR2 SVGIG (reference sequence).

A note on this clonotype: The junction departs from germline at one end; a sequencing error may be responsible. V usage is TRBV11-2 and J usage is TRBJ2-7, with a weak D call TRBD1 (5 bases). The CDR3 length is 15 residues. Germline V gene sequence: CDR1 SGHAT, CDR2 FQNNGV. CDR3 coding DNA: TGTGCCAGCAGCCCGACAGCTTCAAGCTCCTACAAGCAGTACTTC. It specifies CASSPTASSSYKQYF.

In its sample, this clonotype was seen many times. V gene TRBV12-3 or TRBV12-4 combines with J gene TRBJ1-2; D is uncertain. Trimming cost V 2 bases and J 4 bases, with 5 bases left between them. This CDR3 has 12 amino acids. CDR3 coding DNA: TGTGCCAGCAGTTTATCCGTCTATGGCTACACCTTC. This gives the protein CASSLSVYGYTF.